This is a list of T cell receptor beta chains from one sample in a study of T cell responses to AZD1222 COVID-19 vaccine. Libraries were prepared by immunoSEQ multiplex PCR; TCRdb keeps only in-frame clonotypes and omits some of them. The sample yields about 99,000 clones, around 90% seen once. The specimen comprised peripheral blood, sampled on day 0 of AZD1222 vaccination. These receptors were obtained from an adult in good health. The CDR3 runs from the conserved cysteine through the conserved F or W. D genes are given only for firm matches. Clone size appears in some rows only: once, few, many, or a class for an expanded clone.

d_gene: .; abundance: .; j_gene: TRBJ1-1; v_gene: TRBV4-3; CDR3aa: CASSQGTRRVGTEAFF; CDR3nt: TGCGCCAGCAGCCAAGGGACTAGAAGGGTAGGCACTGAAGCTTTCTTT
d_gene: TRBD2; abundance: .; j_gene: TRBJ2-3; v_gene: TRBV4-2; CDR3aa: CASSPGLAGGPGTDTQYF; CDR3nt: TGTGCCAGCAGCCCCGGACTAGCGGGGGGGCCGGGCACAGATACGCAGTATTTT
d_gene: .; abundance: .; j_gene: TRBJ1-2; v_gene: TRBV7-8; CDR3aa: CASSLGYSNYGYTF; CDR3nt: TGTGCCAGCAGCTTAGGGTACAGCAACTATGGCTACACCTTC
d_gene: .; abundance: .; j_gene: TRBJ2-2; v_gene: TRBV2; CDR3aa: CASTPRTNTGELFF; CDR3nt: TGTGCCAGCACCCCACGAACGAACACCGGGGAGCTGTTTTTT
d_gene: TRBD2; abundance: once; j_gene: TRBJ2-5; v_gene: TRBV24-1; CDR3aa: CATSGPPSGRVETQYF; CDR3nt: TGTGCCACCAGTGGCCCCCCTAGCGGGAGGGTGGAGACCCAGTACTTC
d_gene: .; abundance: .; j_gene: TRBJ2-7; v_gene: TRBV5-4; CDR3aa: CASSSTGDNYEQYF; CDR3nt: TGTGCCAGCAGTTCGACAGGCGACAACTACGAGCAGTACTTC
d_gene: .; abundance: .; j_gene: TRBJ1-2; v_gene: TRBV6-5; CDR3aa: CASRKGGNYGYTF; CDR3nt: TGTGCCAGCAGGAAGGGGGGGAACTATGGCTACACCTTC
d_gene: .; abundance: .; j_gene: TRBJ1-2; v_gene: TRBV15; CDR3aa: CATSRPPRGGYTF; CDR3nt: TGTGCCACCAGCAGACCCCCCCGTGGGGGCTACACCTTC
d_gene: .; abundance: .; j_gene: TRBJ2-7; v_gene: TRBV6-2/TRBV6-3; CDR3aa: CASSSAGVGEYEQYF; CDR3nt: TGTGCCAGCAGTTCCGCCGGGGTAGGGGAGTACGAGCAGTACTTC
d_gene: .; abundance: once; j_gene: TRBJ1-1; v_gene: TRBV7-9; CDR3aa: CASSFSGEAFF; CDR3nt: TGTGCCAGCAGCTTTAGTGGTGAAGCTTTCTTT
d_gene: TRBD2; abundance: .; j_gene: TRBJ2-7; v_gene: TRBV3-1/TRBV3-2; CDR3aa: CASSQASGVAYEQYF; CDR3nt: TGTGCCAGCAGCCAAGCTAGCGGGGTAGCCTACGAGCAGTACTTC
d_gene: .; abundance: .; j_gene: TRBJ1-3; v_gene: TRBV2; CDR3aa: CASMYPGAGGTAGNTIYF; CDR3nt: TGTGCCAGCATGTATCCCGGGGCCGGGGGAACCGCTGGAAACACCATATATTTT
d_gene: .; abundance: .; j_gene: TRBJ1-3; v_gene: TRBV7-3; CDR3aa: CASSNSLGNTIYF; CDR3nt: TGTGCCAGCAGCAACTCTCTGGGAAACACCATATATTTT
d_gene: .; abundance: once; j_gene: TRBJ2-7; v_gene: TRBV28; CDR3aa: CASSPPRPYEQYF; CDR3nt: TGTGCCAGCAGTCCCCCACGGCCCTACGAGCAGTACTTC
d_gene: .; abundance: .; j_gene: TRBJ1-1; v_gene: TRBV4-1; CDR3aa: CASCRRENTEAFF; CDR3nt: TGCGCCAGCTGTAGAAGGGAGAACACTGAAGCTTTCTTT
d_gene: .; abundance: few; j_gene: TRBJ2-7; v_gene: TRBV6-2/TRBV6-3; CDR3aa: CASSYFRSAAGNVEQYF; CDR3nt: TGTGCCAGCAGTTACTTTCGAAGTGCGGCAGGGAATGTCGAGCAGTACTTC
d_gene: .; abundance: .; j_gene: TRBJ2-1; v_gene: TRBV7-6; CDR3aa: CASSLRGLSGSYNEQFF; CDR3nt: TGTGCCAGCAGCCTCAGGGGTCTTAGCGGGTCCTACAATGAGCAGTTCTTC
d_gene: TRBD2; abundance: .; j_gene: TRBJ2-1; v_gene: TRBV6-4; CDR3aa: CASSDQAGVPYNEQFF; CDR3nt: TGTGCCAGCAGTGACCAAGCGGGGGTTCCCTACAATGAGCAGTTCTTC
d_gene: .; abundance: few; j_gene: TRBJ2-3; v_gene: TRBV23-1; CDR3aa: CASSLRGLDTQYF; CDR3nt: TGCGCCAGCAGTCTCAGGGGTCTGGATACGCAGTATTTT
d_gene: .; abundance: .; j_gene: TRBJ1-4; v_gene: TRBV28; CDR3aa: CATKGTETFNEKLFF; CDR3nt: TGTGCCACCAAAGGGACGGAAACCTTTAATGAAAAACTGTTTTTT
d_gene: TRBD2; abundance: .; j_gene: TRBJ2-1; v_gene: TRBV6-2/TRBV6-3; CDR3aa: CASSLAGGHYNEQFF; CDR3nt: TGTGCCAGCAGTTTGGCGGGAGGGCACTACAATGAGCAGTTCTTC
d_gene: .; abundance: .; j_gene: TRBJ1-1; v_gene: TRBV19; CDR3aa: CASSATLNTEAFF; CDR3nt: TGTGCCAGTAGTGCAACATTGAACACTGAAGCTTTCTTT
d_gene: .; abundance: .; j_gene: TRBJ2-7; v_gene: TRBV11-3; CDR3aa: CASSPGLDQQYF; CDR3nt: TGTGCCAGCAGCCCCGGACTTGATCAGCAGTACTTC
d_gene: .; abundance: .; j_gene: TRBJ1-1; v_gene: TRBV19; CDR3aa: CASSMRGALMNTEAFF; CDR3nt: TGTGCCAGTAGTATGAGGGGGGCTTTGATGAACACTGAAGCTTTCTTT
d_gene: TRBD1; abundance: .; j_gene: TRBJ2-5; v_gene: TRBV28; CDR3aa: CASSNRDRGVQETQYF; CDR3nt: TGTGCCAGCAGTAACCGGGACAGGGGTGTCCAAGAGACCCAGTACTTC
d_gene: .; abundance: .; j_gene: TRBJ1-2; v_gene: TRBV4-1; CDR3aa: CASSQESPTGSNYGYTF; CDR3nt: TGCGCCAGCAGCCAAGAATCCCCCACAGGGTCCAACTATGGCTACACCTTC
d_gene: .; abundance: few; j_gene: TRBJ2-7; v_gene: TRBV7-6; CDR3aa: CASSKTGSGLADYEQYF; CDR3nt: TGTGCCAGCAGTAAGACAGGGTCTGGACTAGCAGATTACGAGCAGTACTTC
d_gene: .; abundance: .; j_gene: TRBJ2-7; v_gene: TRBV6-5; CDR3aa: CASSLFWGESYEQYF; CDR3nt: TGTGCCAGCAGTCTCTTCTGGGGAGAGTCCTACGAGCAGTACTTC
d_gene: .; abundance: .; j_gene: TRBJ2-3; v_gene: TRBV7-3; CDR3aa: CASSLTPTTAGDTQYF; CDR3nt: TGTGCCAGCAGCTTAACTCCGACCACGGCGGGAGATACGCAGTATTTT
d_gene: .; abundance: .; j_gene: TRBJ2-2; v_gene: TRBV9; CDR3aa: CASSVEIANTGELFF; CDR3nt: TGTGCCAGCAGCGTAGAAATCGCAAACACCGGGGAGCTGTTTTTT